The clone carrying this TCR beta chain was counted many times. Its antigen is currently unknown. MiXCR, applied by TCRdb to the 5' RACE reads, yields one record per CDR3 protein. The data contain roughly 240,000 distinct CDR3 sequences, 5.5% to 7% of them singletons. Germline CDR1 and CDR2: MNHEY and SVGEGT. The CDR3 runs 15 residues. V gave up 2 bases and J gave up 6 bases, with 13 bases separating them. These data originate in a study of identical twins. Notes on the study in general: With abundant cord blood beta clonotypes, insertions were fewer; memory repertoires showed no such pattern. Conclusions leaned on cross-sectional statistical analysis and did not track the same donors over time. Within twin pairs, the out-of-frame alpha sequences they shared showed excess low generation probability.

These data also featured in a second study, about yellow fever vaccine responses in identical twins.

The sequence was obtained from a woman aged 18-30 years in good health. The source material was memory (CD45RO+) T cells sorted from blood. V gene TRBV6-2 or TRBV6-3 combines with J gene TRBJ2-2; no clear D gene. Here the CDR3 DNA reads TGTGCCAGCAGTTACCCGCTGCTGGCCGCCGGGGAGCTGTTTTTT. This codes for CASSYPLLAAGELFF.